A single sample gave rise to the 6 T cell receptor beta chains below, sequenced in a study of OX40 agonist ivuxolimab in advanced cancers. TCRdb keeps only in-frame clones here, not all; method: immunoSEQ multiplex PCR. The sample records 35,000 to 50,000 clones, roughly 91% being singletons. Sample: CD4+ or CD8+ T cells sorted from blood, taken in a trial of the OX40 agonist ivuxolimab. These receptors were taken from an adult with an advanced solid tumor such as melanoma, head and neck, liver or kidney cancer.

The chain uses TRBV4-1 and TRBJ1-5, with 8 bases that match TRBD1. Germline CDR1 MGHRA, CDR2 YSYEKL. After removal of 3 bases from V and 2 bases from J, the junction contained 0 bases not matched to a gene. This CDR3 is built from 14 residues. The CDR3 DNA reads as TGCGCCAGCAGCCAGGGACAGGGCAATCAGCCCCAGCATTTT. It translates to CASSQGQGNQPQHF.

The chain employs TRBV6-5 and TRBJ2-7, with D unclear. The V gene lost 5 bases and the J gene lost 5 bases, with 13 bases spanning the gap. CDR1 and CDR2 from the germline V gene are MNHEY and SVGAGI. The CDR3 is 13 residues long. The CDR3 region is CASSAVWHDEQYF. DNA for the CDR3: TGTGCCAGCAGTGCCGTATGGCATGACGAGCAGTACTTC.

The chain carries TRBV28 and TRBJ2-2; TRBD1 matches at 9 bases. V was clipped by 3 bases and J by 2 bases; unmatched bases: 16. The CDR3 extends over 20 amino acids. CDR1 is MDHEN, CDR2 SYDVKM, per germline. CDR3 residues: CASSFSGHRWDRENTGELFF. In DNA form, the CDR3 reads TGTGCCAGCAGTTTCTCCGGCCACCGGTGGGACAGGGAAAACACCGGGGAGCTGTTTTTT. Looking up the rest from reference TRBV28 and TRBJ2-2 gives the full variable domain: DVKVTQSSRYLVKRTGEKVFLECVQDMDHENMFWYRQDPGLGLRLIYFSYDVKMKEKGDIPEGYSVSREKKERFSLILESASTNQTSMYLCASSFSGHRWDRENTGELFFGEGSRLTVL.

This chain joins TRBV4-2 and TRBJ2-7; 8 nucleotides match TRBD1. V lost 3 bases to trimming and J lost 2 bases; unmatched junction nucleotides: 9. The CDR3 has 16 amino acids. From germline, CDR1 is LGHNA and CDR2 YNFKEQ. CDR3: CASSQETGGSPYEQYF. The CDR3 bases are TGTGCCAGCAGCCAGGAAACAGGGGGAAGCCCCTACGAGCAGTACTTC.

This chain joins TRBV7-9 and TRBJ2-2; D is unresolved. CDR3 length: 16 residues. V was shortened by 4 bases and J by 0 bases, with 12 bases between the two germline ends. Germline CDR1 SEHNR, CDR2 FQNEAQ (reference sequence). In DNA form, the CDR3 reads TGTGCCAGCAGCTCCATAGGTACAGCGAACACCGGGGAGCTGTTTTTT. Its translation: CASSSIGTANTGELFF.

The chain is built from TRBV6-1 and TRBJ1-5; D remains unclear. There are 16 residues in the CDR3. V was shortened by 4 bases and J by 0 bases, with 13 bases between the two germline ends. CDR1 MNHNS and CDR2 SASEGT come from the germline V gene. This CDR3 is CASSVEEMNSNQPQHF. CDR3 nucleotides: TGTGCCAGCAGTGTTGAGGAGATGAATAGCAATCAGCCCCAGCATTTT.